This T cell receptor beta chain appears in the sequencing data of a study of cytomegalovirus exposure and HLA in healthy donors. This clone was counted many times. The PCR ran on 60 Vbeta and 13 Jbeta primers. The protocol was immunoSEQ multiplex PCR, while the TCRdb copy is restricted to in-frame clones and leaves out a portion. Among under 150,000 clones listed, 75% to 85% were seen once. This CDR3 region has 13 residues. V gave up 6 bases and J gave up 7 bases, with 16 bases separating them. Looked up from germline, CDR1 is SNHLY and CDR2 is FYNNEI. This sequence originates from a middle-aged woman in good health and CMV-seropositive. The chain couples TRBV2 to TRBJ2-7; D might be TRBD1 (6 bases). The sample was PBMCs. The DNA of the CDR3 is TGTGCCAGCAGCTACACGGACCAGGGGGAGCAGTACTTC. It translates to CASSYTDQGEQYF. Combining the CDR3 with reference TRBV2 and TRBJ2-7 gives the whole variable domain EPEVTQTPSHQVTQMGQEVILRCVPISNHLYFYWYRQILGQKVEFLVSFYNNEISEKSEIFDDQFSVERPDGSNFTLKIRSTKLEDSAMYFCASSYTDQGEQYFGPGTRLTVT.